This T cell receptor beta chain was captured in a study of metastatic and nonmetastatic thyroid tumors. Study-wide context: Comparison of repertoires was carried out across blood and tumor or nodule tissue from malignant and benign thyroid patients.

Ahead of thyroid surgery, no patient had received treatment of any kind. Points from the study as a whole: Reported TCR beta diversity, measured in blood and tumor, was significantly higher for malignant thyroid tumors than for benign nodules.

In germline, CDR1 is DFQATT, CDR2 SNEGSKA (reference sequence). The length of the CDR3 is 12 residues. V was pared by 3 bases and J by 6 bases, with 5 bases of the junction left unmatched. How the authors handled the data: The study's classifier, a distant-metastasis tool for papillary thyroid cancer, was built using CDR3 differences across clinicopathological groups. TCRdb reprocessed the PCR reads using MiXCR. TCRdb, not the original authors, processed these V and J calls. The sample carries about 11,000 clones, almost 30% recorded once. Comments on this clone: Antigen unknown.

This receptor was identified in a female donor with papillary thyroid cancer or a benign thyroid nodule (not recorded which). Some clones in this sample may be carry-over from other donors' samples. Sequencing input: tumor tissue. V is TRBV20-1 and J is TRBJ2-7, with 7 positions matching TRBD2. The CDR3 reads CSASQGGGEQYF. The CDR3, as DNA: TGCAGTGCTAGTCAGGGCGGGGGCGAGCAGTACTTC.